This T cell receptor (beta chain) was observed in a study of spatial heterogeneity in lung cancer. Study in general: TCR and UMI combinations that were unique each appeared, on average, more than ten times in raw reads.

The sample holds a few counts of this clonotype. No antigen is known for it. Each CDR3 protein gets one entry after TCRdb re-called the 5' RACE reads with MiXCR. The sample contains 14,000 or so distinct CDR3 sequences, 4% to 5% of which appear only once. Study-wide findings and caveats: Mutation tallies in tumors tracked expanded intratumoral alpha and beta TCR counts.

Time point of the sample: sample taken at primary tumor resection. Untreated early-stage non-small cell lung cancer patients, approximately 76 in total, were the donors. In each case, whole RNA from tumor, nontumor lung or frozen PBMC was sequenced unsorted. Per germline, CDR1 SEHNR and CDR2 FQNEAQ (reference sequence). The CDR3 spans 15 residues. V lost 5 bases, J lost 3 bases, and 5 bases stayed unmatched. The source material was lung tumor tissue, sampled at surgery. The source of this sequence is a female donor with early-stage non-small cell lung cancer. This chain links TRBV7-9 with TRBJ1-5; 9 positions agree with TRBD1. CDR3 amino acids: CASSPGQGYNQPQHF. In nucleotides, the CDR3 is TGTGCCAGCAGCCCGGGACAGGGTTACAATCAGCCCCAGCATTTT.